A selection of T cell receptor beta chains follows, all from one sample in a study of blood T cells in healthy people across ages. TCRdb processed the 5' RACE reads anew with MiXCR; each CDR3 protein has one entry. The sample gives 800,000 to 950,000 distinct CDR3 sequences, 40% to 60% of which show up once; 10% to 15% is in the top ten. Input material: blood. The receptors here all came from a man younger than 45 in good health. CDR3s leave out the opening cysteine and the closing phenylalanine or tryptophan. The size of a clone is reported for some rows only, either as once, few or many, or as a class for expanded clones.

clone_size j_call v_call cdr3_aa
. TRBJ2-3 TRBV15 ATSRGQAPDTQY
many TRBJ2-7 TRBV7-9 ASSPRTAYEQY
once . TRBV7-2 ASSGRGTQKRHEQY
. TRBJ2-1 TRBV24-1 ATSDQFEQF
few TRBJ1-2 TRBV6-5 ASRPGGENYGYT
. TRBJ1-1 TRBV2 ASTGREMNTEAF
. TRBJ2-4 TRBV10-2 ASSLGLDKNIQY
. TRBJ2-4 TRBV3-1 ASSRSQGDIQY
. TRBJ2-7 TRBV15 ATSTRTAYEQY
. TRBJ2-2 TRBV5-1 ASSPLGMDTGELF
. TRBJ1-2 TRBV7-9 ASSFTGTGADGYT
few TRBJ2-1 TRBV6-2/TRBV6-3 ASSYPSLSYNEQF
many TRBJ1-5 TRBV4-1 ASSQDWVSNQPQH
. TRBJ2-5 TRBV7-8 ASSLNARGEQY
few TRBJ2-5 TRBV7-6 ASSKLQGPETQY
. TRBJ2-4 TRBV15 ATSRPDRPLAKNIQY
medium-sized TRBJ1-2 TRBV20-1 SAPHRDFLHT
few TRBJ2-7 TRBV5-1 ASSWDGLYEQY
. TRBJ2-3 TRBV7-2 ASSSGLAGFSDTQY
. TRBJ2-1 TRBV5-1 ASSFVGTSGGVSYNEQF
. TRBJ1-6 TRBV3-1 ASSQDPGRSLYNSPLH
few TRBJ1-1 TRBV14 ASSRGRTNTEAF
. . TRBV12-3/TRBV12-4 ASPHEQY
. TRBJ2-3 TRBV5-1 ASSSKDSRQY
. TRBJ2-3 TRBV5-1 ASSLGTSSSTDTQY
. TRBJ1-2 TRBV6-5 ASSLAGDRSYGYT
once TRBJ2-7 TRBV12-3/TRBV12-4 ASSFGAGLSSYEQY
. TRBJ2-1 TRBV3-1 ASSYPPHNEQF
. TRBJ2-1 TRBV7-9 ASSPEGQGGFNEQF
. TRBJ2-3 TRBV6-2/TRBV6-3 ASSYSSEQGIDTQY
. TRBJ2-5 TRBV5-1 ASSLVGPETQY
. TRBJ2-3 TRBV2 ASRRDPTDTQY
. TRBJ2-1 TRBV3-1 ASSQLAGGPLNEQF
. TRBJ2-1 TRBV9 ASSPRGGGQRYNEQF
. TRBJ2-1 TRBV6-2/TRBV6-3 ATTGSSSYNEQF
few TRBJ2-1 TRBV6-5 ASGSDEQF
. TRBJ1-2 TRBV20-1 SAKLGVWGYT
. TRBJ2-1 TRBV6-4 ASSDSFYNEQF
. TRBJ1-2 TRBV25-1 ASAIGQGATYT
. TRBJ2-2 TRBV2 ASKAESNTGELF
. TRBJ2-7 TRBV5-1 ASSLEVTGAYEQY
. TRBJ1-5 TRBV7-2 ASSLEDRSNQPQH
once TRBJ1-2 TRBV5-6 ASRPTGKEGYGYT
few . TRBV20-1 SARDPLRGEQY
. TRBJ1-2 TRBV4-1 ASSQVRGNYGYT
. TRBJ2-3 TRBV20-1 SARVPSGGRTDTQY
. TRBJ1-1 TRBV25-1 ASKQGPEDTEAF
. TRBJ2-1 TRBV15 ATSRVTSGYNEQF
few TRBJ2-6 TRBV5-1 ASSSTGRSGANVLT
. TRBJ1-6 TRBV3-1 ASSRGRGTGGSPLH
. TRBJ2-7 TRBV27 ASSFKSGQTYEQY
. TRBJ2-7 TRBV20-1 SAPVPGRVYEQY
. TRBJ2-1 TRBV25-1 ASSEYEAGYEQF
many TRBJ2-7 TRBV6-5 ASSYSSGGEQY
. TRBJ1-5 TRBV29-1 SALDRFVRQPQH
. TRBJ2-7 TRBV5-1 ASSLEVGDSYEQY
. TRBJ2-5 TRBV2 VSSGGTQETQY
. TRBJ2-1 TRBV20-1 SVKGLADNEQF